One and the same sample provided the 14 T cell receptor beta chains below, sequenced in a study of blood T cells in healthy people across ages. The authors ran a second PCR of about 7 to 11 cycles using a sample-barcoded 5' primer and a J-beta primer mix. TCRdb reanalysed the 5' RACE reads using MiXCR and keeps one entry per CDR3 protein. The table lists about 670,000 distinct CDR3 sequences, around 41% of them singletons. Sequenced sample: blood. Source of these receptors: a man aged 80 or over in good health.

This clonotype was picked up a small number of times. The chain couples TRBV28 to TRBJ1-5; TRBD1 matches 7 bases. Per the germline V gene, CDR1 is MDHEN and CDR2 is SYDVKM. J gave up 6 bases and V 1 base, and 6 bases lay outside the gene matches. The CDR3 consists of 15 residues. Here the CDR3 reads CASSLYQGGRQPQHF. For the CDR3, the DNA is TGTGCCAGCAGTTTATATCAGGGGGGGCGTCAGCCCCAGCATTTT.

In this sample, this clonotype turned up many times. The chain is built from TRBV7-9 and TRBJ1-4; D may be TRBD1 (6 bases). The CDR3 has 15 amino acids. The germline V and J ends were trimmed by 5 bases and 7 bases, with 17 bases remaining between them. Germline V lookup: CDR1 SEHNR, CDR2 FQNEAQ (reference sequence). The CDR3 loop reads CASSPGGPGGEKLFF. The CDR3 bases are TGTGCCAGCAGCCCTGGGGGGCCTGGGGGTGAAAAACTGTTTTTT. The whole variable domain, filled in from reference TRBV7-9 and TRBJ1-4, reads DTGVSQNPRHKITKRGQNVTFRCDPISEHNRLYWYRQTLGQGPEFLTYFQNEAQLEKSRLLSDRFSAERPKGSFSTLEIQRTEQGDSAMYLCASSPGGPGGEKLFFGSGTQLSVL.

The rearrangement links TRBV6-5 to TRBJ2-7; maybe TRBD1 (6 bases). V was shortened by 0 bases and J by 2 bases, with 11 bases between the two germline ends. The CDR3 has 15 residues. Germline V gene lookup returns CDR1 MNHEY and CDR2 SVGAGI. CDR3 amino acids: CASSYSVQGTYEQYF. CDR3 DNA: TGTGCCAGCAGTTACTCAGTCCAGGGGACCTACGAGCAGTACTTC.

V usage is TRBV9 and J usage is TRBJ2-7, with D tentatively TRBD1 or TRBD2 (6 bases each). The better agreement between TRBJ2-5 and the DNA end casts doubt on the J call. CDR1 and CDR2 (germline): SGDLS, YYNGEE. The CDR3 has 13 amino acids. In DNA, the CDR3 is TGTGCCAGCAACAAGGGGGGACTAGAGACCCAGTACTTC. This sequence encodes CASNKGGLETQYF.

The chain combines TRBV20-1 with TRBJ2-2; D uncertain. This CDR3 spans 13 amino acids. Germline-derived CDR1 and CDR2 are DFQATT and SNEGSKA (reference sequence). V was shortened by 2 bases and J by 4 bases, with 8 bases between the two germline ends. CDR3 nucleotide sequence: TGCAGTGCTAGACAAAGGGTCACCGGGGAGCTGTTTTTT. As protein: CSARQRVTGELFF.

Details on this clonotype: A clone one base away is much larger, so this may be a read error. The rearrangement uses TRBV28 and TRBJ2-5; D not resolved. The CDR3 loop spans 14 amino acids. CDR1 and CDR2 from the germline V gene are MDHEN and SYDVKM. Trimming cost V 5 bases and J 2 bases, with 12 bases left between them. In nucleotides, the CDR3 is TGTGCCAGCAGTCCCCCGCAAAGTCAAGAGACCCAGTACTTC. This gives the protein CASSPPQSQETQYF.

There are a few counts of this clonotype. V and J are TRBV7-2 and TRBJ2-1; tentatively, D is TRBD2 (7 bases). The J call is uncertain, as TRBJ2-7 better fits the DNA end. This CDR3 is 17 amino acids long. Looked up from germline, CDR1 is SGHTA and CDR2 is FQGNSA. CDR3 in DNA: TGTGCCAGCAGCTTAGGGGGGGGCGCCCGTACCTACAATGAGCAGTACTTC. Translating it yields CASSLGGGARTYNEQYF.

The rearrangement joins TRBV4-3 to TRBJ2-7, with 9 bases identical to TRBD1. This CDR3 has 16 amino acids. Germline loops: CDR1 LGHNA, CDR2 YSLEER. Trimming cost V 3 bases and J 3 bases; bases outside gene matches: 9. The CDR3 protein is CASSHNKGQGIYEQYF. The DNA for the CDR3 is TGCGCCAGCAGCCATAATAAGGGACAGGGTATCTACGAGCAGTACTTC.

The chain couples TRBV12-3 or TRBV12-4 to TRBJ2-1, with D possibly being TRBD1 (5 bases). V gave up 1 base and J gave up 4 bases, with 11 bases separating them. This CDR3 has 15 amino acids. In DNA form, the CDR3 reads TGTGCCAGCAGTTTAGAGGGGCCGCTTTACAATGAGCAGTTCTTC. Its translation: CASSLEGPLYNEQFF.

V is TRBV6-1 and J is TRBJ1-1, with 8 bases lining up with TRBD1. This CDR3 comprises 15 residues. Unmatched junction bases numbered 10, after V lost 6 bases and J lost 4 bases. Germline V lookup: CDR1 MNHNS, CDR2 SASEGT. The CDR3 loop is CASRDGQGRGTEAFF. CDR3 sequence (DNA): TGTGCCAGCAGGGATGGACAGGGACGGGGCACTGAAGCTTTCTTT.

About this clonotype itself: A much larger clone lies a single base off, so this may be a read error. The J gene is TRBJ2-1, the V gene TRBV27; D is uncertain. The end of the DNA is better explained by TRBJ2-7, so the J call may be wrong. CDR1 and CDR2 from the germline V gene are MNHEY and SMNVEV (reference sequence). CDR3 length: 17 residues. CDR3 sequence reads: CASSLYGMLSSYNEQYF. As DNA, the CDR3 is TGTGCCAGCAGTTTATATGGCATGCTGAGCTCCTACAATGAGCAGTACTTC.

The V gene is TRBV19, the J gene TRBJ2-7; the D gene is possibly TRBD2 (5 bases). The CDR3 extends over 13 amino acids. Germline V gene sequence: CDR1 LNHDA, CDR2 SQIVND (reference sequence). Trimming pared 6 bases from V and 7 bases from J, leaving 16 bases between. The CDR3 spells CASSPPGTGEQYF. DNA for the CDR3: TGTGCCAGTAGCCCCCCGGGCACGGGGGAGCAGTACTTC.

This clonotype was detected a few times. The chain employs TRBV6-2 or TRBV6-3 and TRBJ2-1, with TRBD2 matching 7 bases. Germline CDR1 is MNHEY and CDR2 is SVGEGT. V dropped 4 bases and J dropped 0; count of bases not matched to a gene: 6. The CDR3 runs 16 residues. The CDR3 loop is CASSLGGVDSYNEQFF. As DNA, the CDR3 is TGTGCCAGCAGTTTGGGGGGGGTCGACTCCTACAATGAGCAGTTCTTC.

On this clonotype itself: A much larger clonotype is one base distant, so this may be a read error. The V and J genes are TRBV25-1 and TRBJ2-3; D not certain. The CDR3 totals 12 residues. Germline loops: CDR1 MGHDK, CDR2 SYGVNS. This chain's CDR3 is CANSEPVDTQYF. The CDR3 DNA is TGTGCCAACAGTGAACCCGTGGATACGCAGTATTTT.